This T cell receptor (beta chain) was identified in a study of shared clonotypes between healthy human individuals (dated by TCRdb to 2018 to 2020). About the full investigation: The cohort included a few men and a couple of women between 18 and 49 years of age. For each donor, three plates each were used for CD4 naive and CD4 memory, two plates were used for CD8 naive, and one plate was used for CD8 memory. To estimate repertoire size and how much clonotype sharing occurs between individuals, the study deeply sequenced the blood TCR repertoires of about 5 healthy adults. Different laboratories and diverse techniques were used to prepare libraries and sequence TCR repertoires, to increase sequencing depth and limit assay-specific biases. Leukapheresis yielded between about 0.85 and 10 billion PBMCs per donor.

Healthy HIV-negative adults with no recently reported acute infections or vaccinations were included as donors. Every donor was a Caucasian adult living in Nashville, Tennessee, USA. CD8 memory samples combined magnetically selected CD45RO+ cells with CCR7-negative CD45RA+ effector memory (TemRA) cells. Blood was obtained by leukapheresis, after which PBMCs were separated by Ficoll-Histopaque density gradient centrifugation and cryopreserved in liquid nitrogen vapor phase. Analytical flow cytometry was used to check the purity and quantity of every magnetically sorted T cell population. Each sorted fraction had its genomic DNA isolated and then quantified by UV absorbance on a Nanodrop 2000c. This clone was seen at least ten times. Which antigen it targets is not known. It has no much larger one-base neighbor in the sample; base qualities were not kept. The research as a whole found: Sampling was limited to blood, and TCR repertoires in tissue likely differ from TCR repertoires in blood. About 5% of naive CD4, 3% to 3.5% of naive CD8, around 2.3% of memory CD4, and more than 0.35% of memory CD8 clonotypes were shared across a few donors. Estimated clonotype richness was generally larger for naive than for memory subsets. The genetic and exposure-history diversity represented was limited by the small number of donors. Pairwise subsampling led to the expectation that sequencing depth would affect the degree of clonotype sharing among donors. Even with the large sequencing depth, rarefaction of the sorted-subset datasets indicated that sequencing was incomplete. Clonotypes shared by all four sorted-subset donors showed higher generation probabilities than non-shared clonotypes.

Using the deep immunoSEQ assay, multiplex PCR amplified TCR CDR3 regions from genomic DNA. Extracted genomic DNA from each cell subset was spread evenly across all wells of several immunoSEQ 96-well plates, with each plate serving as a replicate. Each replicate PCR for sorted subsets received roughly 0.2 ug genomic DNA, equal to tens of thousands of T cell genomes. Purified libraries were quantified with a Qubit 3.0 fluorometer, sized on a Bioanalyzer 2100, and re-quantified with the KAPA Library Quantification kit. A separate single-read 150-cycle Illumina NextSeq 550 flow cell was used to sequence each immunoSEQ 96-well plate. As for the original processing: Because the immunoSEQ output held only junctional sequences and lacked quality scores, the filtering could not match the filtering applied to full-length reads. Sequences were annotated with PyIR, a Python wrapper for IgBLAST v1.9, and V/J genes and CDR3 were assigned using IMGT germline references. Any read was removed if the V/J assignment was weak (E-value above 1e-6), the CDR3 was missing, or the read contained stop codons, out-of-frame junctions, or ambiguous translated residues. V3J clonotypes were defined as sequences sharing an identical inferred V gene, J gene, and CDR3 amino acid sequence. Percentage overlap between repertoires was computed as shared unique clonotypes divided by the size of the smaller repertoire. Richness of each repertoire was evaluated using RTK rarefaction, the Chao1 estimator, and Recon v2.1 estimates of unobserved clonotypes. Generation probabilities for all TCRbeta clonotypes obtained by the gDNA method from a few donors were computed using OLGA. TCRdb carries this immuneACCESS record with in-frame sequences only. Its versions omit some clonotypes, under half of them owing to an unresolved V gene in the studies checked, with the rest unexplained. The DNA gave D and trimming, while V, J and clone size come from that table. Here the sample has under 120,000 clones; roughly 66% occur a single time. The top ten clones comprise approximately 23% of the sample.

CDR1 is given as MDHEN and CDR2 as SYDVKM, both from the germline V gene. V was cut back by 3 bases and J by 3 bases, leaving a gap of 17 bases between them. The CDR3 measures 16 amino acids from cysteine to phenylalanine. The CDR3 DNA has 48 bases and is translated from base 1. The source is a young woman in good health. What was sequenced was memory CD8+ T cells sorted from blood. According to the study, the label for this sample's cell subset or site signals: CD45RO+ cells pooled with CCR7-negative TemRA cells. The sequence joins TRBV28 to TRBJ1-2, with the D gene call left open. Here is the DNA: TGTGCCAGCAGTTTGGTCCCGGGGTCTGTCTACTATGGCTACACCTTC. Translated, it gives CASSLVPGSVYYGYTF.